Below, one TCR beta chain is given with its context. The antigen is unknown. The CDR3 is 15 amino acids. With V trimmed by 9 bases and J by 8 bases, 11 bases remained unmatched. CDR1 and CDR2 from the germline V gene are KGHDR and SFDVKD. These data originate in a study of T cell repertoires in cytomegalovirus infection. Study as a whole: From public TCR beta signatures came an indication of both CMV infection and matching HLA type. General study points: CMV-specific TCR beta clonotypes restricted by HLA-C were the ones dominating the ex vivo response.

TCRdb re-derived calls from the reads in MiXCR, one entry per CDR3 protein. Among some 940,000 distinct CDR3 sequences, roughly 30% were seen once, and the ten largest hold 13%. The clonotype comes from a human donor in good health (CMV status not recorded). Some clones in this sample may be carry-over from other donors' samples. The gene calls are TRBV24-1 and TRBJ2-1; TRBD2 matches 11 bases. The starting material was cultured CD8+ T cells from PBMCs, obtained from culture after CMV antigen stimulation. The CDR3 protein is CATGSLAGGLDEQFF. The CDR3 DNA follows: TGTGCCACCGGAAGTTTAGCGGGGGGGCTTGATGAGCAGTTCTTC.